The clone carrying this T cell receptor (beta chain) appeared a few times. Its antigen remains unknown. The V and J ends lost 8 bases and 8 bases respectively, with 15 bases between them. The CDR3 sequence is 12 residues long. Germline CDR1 reads SNHLY; CDR2 reads FYNNEI. The sample originates from a study of blood T cells in healthy people across ages. Study-wide points: Estimates drawn from one million T cells were deemed to understate diversity. As naive T cell percentage varied, TCR beta diversity correlated strongly with it. Comparison with aged donors showed that long-lived donors had more naive CD4+ cells and higher diversity. Roughly linear declines in TCR beta diversity per million T cells occurred with age.

A J-beta primer mix and a sample-barcoded 5' primer were used in a second PCR of roughly 7 to 12 cycles. TCRdb called the 5' RACE reads again in MiXCR, with one record for every CDR3 protein. Among some 1.4 million distinct CDR3 sequences listed, roughly 40% were seen once. The sample comprised blood. This chain links TRBV2 with TRBJ1-2, with D tentatively TRBD1 (6 bases). The TCR originated in a young woman in good health. The CDR3 loop reads CASSPRGGGYTF. The CDR3 nucleotides read TGTGCCAGCTCGCCTAGGGGGGGCGGCTACACCTTC.